Listed below are T cell receptor beta chains from one sample, sequenced in a study of blood T cell repertoires in COVID-19. Sequencing used immunoSEQ multiplex PCR; TCRdb keeps in-frame clones, though not all of them. The repertoire holds 60,000 to 85,000 clones, with roughly 84% as singletons. Sequencing was performed on peripheral blood. These receptors originate from a woman of 80 years or more with active or convalescent COVID-19. Each CDR3 is given with its conserved first and last residue. Each record gives: clone size, D gene, J gene, V gene, CDR3 protein, CDR3 DNA. D genes are given only for firm matches. Clone size is shown for a subset of rows, as once, few, many or a class of expanded clone.

-	TRBD1	TRBJ1-1	TRBV5-1	CASSFGTVNTEAFF	TGCGCCAGCAGCTTCGGGACAGTGAACACTGAAGCTTTCTTT
once	-	TRBJ1-1	TRBV19	CASSPLGLTNTEAFF	TGTGCCAGTAGTCCTTTGGGACTTACGAACACTGAAGCTTTCTTT
-	-	TRBJ1-1	TRBV14	CASSLGLEAFF	TGTGCCAGCAGCCTGGGCCTTGAAGCTTTCTTT
-	-	TRBJ2-5	TRBV18	CASSPVRARGETQYF	TGTGCCAGCTCACCTGTTCGGGCCCGAGGGGAGACCCAGTACTTC
once	-	TRBJ2-2	TRBV7-9	CASSFSIDTGELFF	TGTGCCAGCAGCTTCTCAATAGACACCGGGGAGCTGTTTTTT
-	-	TRBJ1-1	TRBV5-1	CASSLRVMNTEAFF	TGCGCCAGCAGCTTGCGGGTTATGAACACTGAAGCTTTCTTT
-	-	TRBJ1-1	TRBV10-3	CAISDGSYTEAFF	TGTGCCATCAGTGACGGGTCCTACACTGAAGCTTTCTTT
-	TRBD1	TRBJ2-7	TRBV11-3	CASSPSRVGQGEWQYF	TGTGCCAGCAGCCCCTCGAGGGTCGGACAGGGAGAATGGCAGTACTTC
-	-	TRBJ1-2	TRBV5-1	CASSLVEDSGYTF	TGCGCCAGCAGCTTGGTAGAAGACTCCGGCTACACCTTC
-	-	TRBJ1-6	TRBV12-5	CARGMRRYNSPLHF	TGTGCTAGGGGGATGAGGAGGTATAATTCACCCCTCCACTTT
-	TRBD1	TRBJ1-1	TRBV7-2	CASSLGQGLNTEAFF	TGTGCCAGCAGCTTAGGACAGGGGCTGAACACTGAAGCTTTCTTT
-	TRBD2	TRBJ2-1	TRBV3-1/TRBV3-2	CASSQDPGLAGGDIQFF	TGTGCCAGCAGCCAAGATCCCGGACTAGCGGGGGGAGACATACAGTTCTTC
-	-	TRBJ1-4	TRBV5-1	CASSSNTGYNEKLFF	TGCGCCAGCAGCTCTAATACAGGGTATAATGAAAAACTGTTTTTT
once	-	TRBJ2-1	TRBV27	CASSFRANNEQFF	TGTGCCAGCAGTTTTCGAGCAAACAATGAGCAGTTCTTC
-	-	TRBJ2-3	TRBV18	CASSLPPLTQYF	TGTGCCAGCTCACTCCCCCCCCTTACGCAGTATTTT
-	-	TRBJ2-7	TRBV7-9	CASSLWADRYEQYF	TGTGCCAGCAGCTTGTGGGCCGACCGGTACGAGCAGTACTTC
-	TRBD2	TRBJ2-1	TRBV9	CATGGDQFF	TGTGCCACTGGGGGGGATCAGTTCTTC
-	TRBD1	TRBJ2-5	TRBV6-5	CASSQTGTDSETQYF	TGTGCCAGCAGCCAAACCGGGACAGACTCGGAGACCCAGTACTTC
few	TRBD1	TRBJ1-1	TRBV7-2	CASSLAGTGVTEAFF	TGTGCCAGCAGCTTAGCCGGGACAGGGGTGACTGAAGCTTTCTTT
-	-	TRBJ2-1	TRBV28	CASSLIGRSRGEQFF	TGTGCCAGCAGTTTGATTGGTCGATCTAGGGGTGAGCAGTTCTTC
-	-	TRBJ1-1	TRBV18	CASSPYNMNTEAFF	TGTGCCAGCTCACCGTACAATATGAACACTGAAGCTTTCTTT
-	-	TRBJ1-1	TRBV7-9	CASSAGQFLNTEAFF	TGTGCCAGCAGCGCCGGACAGTTCCTGAACACTGAAGCTTTCTTT
-	-	TRBJ2-7	TRBV5-4	CASSLEGGSYEQYF	TGTGCCAGCAGCTTGGAAGGCGGCAGCTACGAGCAGTACTTC
-	-	TRBJ1-6	TRBV3-1/TRBV3-2	CASSQVRSGRTNSPLHF	TGTGCCAGCAGCCAAGTTCGATCAGGGAGGACCAATTCACCCCTCCACTTT
-	TRBD2	TRBJ2-1	TRBV12-3/TRBV12-4	CASSSGGAYEQFF	TGTGCCAGCAGTAGCGGGGGGGCCTATGAGCAGTTCTTC
-	-	TRBJ2-7	TRBV10-2	CASRDRRGYEQYF	TGCGCCAGCCGAGATCGTCGGGGGTACGAGCAGTACTTC
few	TRBD1	TRBJ1-1	TRBV5-1	CASRRTRGTGKMNTEAFF	TGCGCCAGCAGGCGGACCCGAGGGACAGGCAAAATGAACACTGAAGCTTTCTTT
-	TRBD1	TRBJ1-2	TRBV28	CASSLTTGGYTF	TGTGCCAGCAGTTTGACGACAGGGGGATACACCTTC
-	TRBD1	TRBJ1-2	TRBV27	CASSPRQGVYYGYTF	TGTGCCAGCAGTCCCCGACAGGGGGTATACTATGGCTACACCTTC
once	TRBD1	TRBJ1-2	TRBV6-1	CASSESGTGRYGYTF	TGTGCCAGCAGTGAGAGTGGGACAGGGAGGTATGGCTACACCTTC
-	-	TRBJ1-2	TRBV4-3	CASSQDGGDGGYTF	TGCGCCAGCAGCCAAGATGGAGGGGACGGTGGCTACACCTTC
-	TRBD2	TRBJ2-7	TRBV3-1/TRBV3-2	CASSLGTSVYEQYF	TGTGCCAGCAGCCTAGGGACTAGCGTCTACGAGCAGTACTTC